The 19 T cell receptor beta chains presented below share a single source sample, sequenced in a study of T cell responses to AZD1222 COVID-19 vaccine. Using immunoSEQ multiplex PCR, the repertoire was profiled, and TCRdb retains in-frame clones only, with some absent. The profile shows roughly 130,000 clones, about nine tenths of them singletons. Here the sequenced sample was peripheral blood, taken on day 0 of MenACWY control vaccination. Every receptor here comes from an adult in good health.

The rearrangement uses TRBV30 and TRBJ2-7; tentatively, D is TRBD1 (7 bases). The V gene's germline CDR1 is GTSNPN and CDR2 SVGIG (reference sequence). The CDR3 is 14 residues long. V lost 4 bases, J lost 3 bases, and 16 bases lay in between. CDR3 region: CAWIIAGGIYEQYF. Written as DNA, the CDR3 is TGTGCCTGGATAATTGCAGGGGGGATCTACGAGCAGTACTTC.

The rearrangement uses TRBV5-1 and TRBJ2-5, with D perhaps matching TRBD2 (6 bases). The CDR3 spans 16 residues. V shed 4 bases and J shed 0 bases, with 16 bases lying between them. The germline V gene has CDR1 SGHRS and CDR2 YFSETQ. CDR3 nucleotides: TGCGCCAGCAGCGATAAAAGCGGGTGGTACCAAGAGACCCAGTACTTC. As protein: CASSDKSGWYQETQYF.

The V and J genes are TRBV2 and TRBJ2-1; 8 bases agree with TRBD2. The junction had 7 bases not matched to a gene; V was cut back by 6 bases and J by 9 bases. The CDR3 is 13 residues long. Germline CDR1 SNHLY, CDR2 FYNNEI. The CDR3 bases are TGTGCCAGCAGCGCCGGGACTAGTAGTGAGCAGTTCTTC. This gives the protein CASSAGTSSEQFF.

The J gene is TRBJ1-6, the V gene TRBV11-2, with 9 nucleotides matching TRBD1. The V gene's germline CDR1 is SGHAT and CDR2 FQNNGV. The V segment lost 5 bases and the J segment 15 bases; nucleotides outside the gene matches: 14. The CDR3 runs to 15 residues. This CDR3 is CASSISGTGSPDLHF. CDR3 nucleotides: TGTGCCAGCAGCATCAGCGGGACAGGGAGCCCCGACCTCCACTTT.

The V call is TRBV5-1, the J call TRBJ1-2; D not resolved. Germline values: CDR1 SGHRS, CDR2 YFSETQ. The CDR3 has 13 amino acids. V was cut by 1 base and J by 8 bases, with 12 bases left in between. This chain's CDR3 is CASSLSGDRGYTF. The CDR3 region has the DNA TGCGCCAGCAGCTTGAGCGGGGATAGAGGCTACACCTTC.

The CDR3 spells CASSQGVAKNIQYF. The CDR3 DNA is TGCGCCAGCAGCCAAGGGGTAGCCAAAAACATTCAGTACTTC. This rearrangement joins TRBV23-1 to TRBJ2-4; D might be TRBD1 (5 bases). TRBV23-1 is recorded as an ORF, its role being uncertain. The ends were cut back, 6 bases at V and 0 bases at J, with 9 bases in the middle. This CDR3 region has 14 residues.

The chain has TRBV9 and TRBJ2-1, with D perhaps TRBD2 (6 bases). The CDR3 runs 17 residues. The germline gives CDR1 SGDLS, CDR2 YYNGEE. V was clipped by 0 bases and J by 0 bases, with 13 bases between them. The CDR3 DNA reads TGTGCCAGCAGCGTAGCTTGGGGACTCTTCTCCTACAATGAGCAGTTCTTC. Translating gives CASSVAWGLFSYNEQFF.

This sequence joins TRBV9 and TRBJ1-6; a possible D gene is TRBD1 (5 bases). The CDR3 runs to 13 residues. Deletions cut 3 bases from V and 10 bases from J, with 11 bases between. CDR1 and CDR2 from the germline V gene are SGDLS and YYNGEE. This CDR3 reads CASSERGGSPLHF. CDR3 DNA: TGTGCCAGCAGCGAGAGGGGAGGATCACCCCTCCACTTT.

This chain uses TRBV6-5 with TRBJ2-1, with a possible D match to TRBD1 (5 bases). Per the germline V gene, CDR1 is MNHEY and CDR2 is SVGAGI. The V and J ends lost 6 bases and 3 bases respectively, with 9 bases between them. The CDR3 loop spans 13 amino acids. This CDR3 is CASRRQNYNEQFF. CDR3 bases: TGTGCCAGCAGGCGACAGAACTACAATGAGCAGTTCTTC.

The rearrangement uses TRBV6-5 and TRBJ1-1; a weak D match, TRBD1 (6 bases). CDR1 MNHEY and CDR2 SVGAGI come from the germline V gene. V shed 2 bases and J shed 5 bases, with 15 bases lying between them. CDR3 size: 15 residues. The CDR3 DNA is TGTGCCAGCAGTTACCCCGGACAGAGGGGGACTGAAGCTTTCTTT. Translation: CASSYPGQRGTEAFF.

The rearrangement joins TRBV30 to TRBJ2-1, with D maybe TRBD1 (5 bases). In germline, CDR1 is GTSNPN, CDR2 SVGIG (reference sequence). The V end lost 3 bases, the J end lost 2 bases, and 11 bases lay between the germline ends. The CDR3 is 14 residues long. The CDR3 nucleotides read TGTGCCTGGAGCCTGGGGCATGCCTACAATGAGCAGTTCTTC. This encodes CAWSLGHAYNEQFF.

The chain recombines TRBV5-4 with TRBJ2-2; possibly TRBD1 for D (6 bases). The CDR3 has 16 amino acids. The V gene lost 0 bases and the J gene lost 2 bases, with 11 bases spanning the gap. Germline loops: CDR1 SGHNT, CDR2 YYREEE (reference sequence). The CDR3 bases are TGTGCCAGCAGCTTGGGGACAGAGATTAACACCGGGGAGCTGTTTTTT. It is translated as CASSLGTEINTGELFF.

V usage is TRBV6-1 and J usage is TRBJ1-6; weak D call: TRBD1 (5 bases). The V end lost 2 bases, the J end lost 7 bases, and 12 bases lay between the germline ends. Germline lookup yields CDR1 MNHNS and CDR2 SASEGT. This CDR3 is 15 amino acids long. CDR3 nucleotides: TGTGCCAGCAGTGAATCGGGGGGTTGGAATTCACCCCTCCACTTT. Its translation is CASSESGGWNSPLHF.

V and J are TRBV4-2 and TRBJ2-7; a possible D gene is TRBD1 (6 bases). V lost 4 bases to trimming and J lost 2 bases, with 12 bases between them. Germline lookup yields CDR1 LGHNA and CDR2 YNFKEQ. This CDR3 has 14 residues. The CDR3 region is CASSLPGQTYEQYF. CDR3 in DNA: TGTGCCAGCAGCCTCCCAGGACAGACCTACGAGCAGTACTTC.

The rearrangement links TRBV5-1 to TRBJ2-1; D unclear. The CDR3 runs to 13 residues. Looked up from germline, CDR1 is SGHRS and CDR2 is YFSETQ. Trimming removed 4 bases from V and 4 bases from J, with 9 bases in between. The CDR3 protein is CASSVDGYNEQFF. CDR3 DNA sequence: TGCGCCAGCAGCGTGGACGGGTACAATGAGCAGTTCTTC. The variable domain in full, with the rest retrieved from reference TRBV5-1 and TRBJ2-1, is KAGVTQTPRYLIKTRGQQVTLSCSPISGHRSVSWYQQTPGQGLQFLFEYFSETQRNKGNFPGRFSGRQFSNSRSEMNVSTLELGDSALYLCASSVDGYNEQFFGPGTRLTVL.

The chain couples TRBV5-4 to TRBJ2-5; D is perhaps TRBD1 (6 bases). This CDR3 contains 15 residues. Trimming removed 4 bases at V and 0 bases at J, with 13 bases between. Germline V CDR1 and CDR2: SGHNT, YYREEE (reference sequence). CDR3 residues: CASSHRDTYQETQYF. The CDR3 bases are TGTGCCAGCAGCCACCGGGACACCTACCAAGAGACCCAGTACTTC.

This clone was counted a single time. The CDR3 nucleotides read TGCGCCAGCAGCTATGTTGGGGCCGGCACTGAAGCTTTCTTT. Translation: CASSYVGAGTEAFF. This chain uses TRBV5-1 with TRBJ1-1, with D possibly matching TRBD1 (5 bases). CDR1 is SGHRS and CDR2 is YFSETQ in the germline V gene. The CDR3 extends over 14 amino acids. The V and J ends lost 3 bases and 4 bases respectively, with 13 bases between them.

The genes are TRBV7-9 and TRBJ2-5, with a weak D call TRBD2 (6 bases). The V end was cut by 3 bases, the J end by 0 bases, with 11 bases between. Germline V CDR1 and CDR2: SEHNR, FQNEAQ (reference sequence). The CDR3 loop spans 15 amino acids. CDR3 nucleotide sequence: TGTGCCAGCAGCTTTACGGGACTGTACCAAGAGACCCAGTACTTC. Translated: CASSFTGLYQETQYF.

The chain joins TRBV23-1 to TRBJ2-4; unclear D gene. TRBV23-1 is known as an ORF, though its function is uncertain. This CDR3 is 16 amino acids long. Trimming pared 4 bases from V and 1 base from J, leaving 14 bases between. CDR3 sequence: CASSPGFPMAKNIQYF. In nucleotides, the CDR3 is TGCGCCAGCAGTCCCGGATTCCCAATGGCCAAAAACATTCAGTACTTC.